The present T cell receptor (beta chain) was sequenced within a study of blood T cells in healthy people across ages. Points from the study as a whole: With donor CMV status unknown, expanded clonotype changes were possibly confounded.

Extractions gave at least 6 micrograms of total RNA per sample. The germline CDR1 and CDR2 sequences are SQVTM and ANQGSEA. Trimming removed 6 bases at V and 5 bases at J, with 15 bases between. The CDR3 extends over 13 amino acids. A J-beta primer mix and a sample-barcoded 5' primer were used in a second PCR of about 7 to 12 cycles. Each cDNA molecule, via a template-switch adaptor with 12 random nucleotides, was tagged. TCRdb reprocessed the 5' RACE reads via MiXCR and lists one record per CDR3 protein. Here the sample spans about 2 million distinct CDR3 sequences, approximately 50% being singletons. Worth noting for this clonotype: The antigen remains unidentified.

Sequencing was carried out using blood. The receptor was isolated from a woman aged 40 to 50 in good health. V is TRBV29-1 and J is TRBJ2-3; D may be TRBD1 or TRBD2 (7 bases each). The CDR3 spells CSVQGGGLDTQYF. Written as DNA, the CDR3 is TGCAGCGTCCAGGGGGGGGGCCTAGATACGCAGTATTTT.